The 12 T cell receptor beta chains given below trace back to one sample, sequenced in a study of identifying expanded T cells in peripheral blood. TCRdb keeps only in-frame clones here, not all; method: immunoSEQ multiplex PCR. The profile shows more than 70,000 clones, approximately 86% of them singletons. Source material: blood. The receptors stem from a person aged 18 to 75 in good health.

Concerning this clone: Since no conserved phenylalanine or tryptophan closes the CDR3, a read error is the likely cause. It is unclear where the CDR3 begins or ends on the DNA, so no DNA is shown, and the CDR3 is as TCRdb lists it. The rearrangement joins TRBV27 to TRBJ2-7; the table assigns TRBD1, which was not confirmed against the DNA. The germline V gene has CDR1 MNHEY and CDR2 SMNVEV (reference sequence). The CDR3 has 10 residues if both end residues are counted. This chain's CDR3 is CASSFNRGPG.

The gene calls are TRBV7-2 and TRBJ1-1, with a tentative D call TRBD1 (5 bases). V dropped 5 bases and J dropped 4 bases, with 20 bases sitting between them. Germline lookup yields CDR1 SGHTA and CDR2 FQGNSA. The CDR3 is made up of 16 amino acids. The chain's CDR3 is CASSPPGLQGSTEAFF. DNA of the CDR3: TGTGCCAGCAGCCCACCGGGCCTCCAGGGATCCACTGAAGCTTTCTTT. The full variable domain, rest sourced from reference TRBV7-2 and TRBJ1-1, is GAGVSQSPSNKVTEKGKDVELRCDPISGHTALYWYRQSLGQGLEFLIYFQGNSAPDKSGLPSDRFSAERTGGSVSTLTIQRTQQEDSAVYLCASSPPGLQGSTEAFFGQGTRLTVV.

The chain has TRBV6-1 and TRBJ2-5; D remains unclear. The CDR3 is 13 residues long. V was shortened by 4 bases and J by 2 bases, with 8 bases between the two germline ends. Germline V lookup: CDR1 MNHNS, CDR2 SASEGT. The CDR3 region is CASSGAKQETQYF. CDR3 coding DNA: TGTGCCAGCAGTGGGGCAAAACAAGAGACCCAGTACTTC.

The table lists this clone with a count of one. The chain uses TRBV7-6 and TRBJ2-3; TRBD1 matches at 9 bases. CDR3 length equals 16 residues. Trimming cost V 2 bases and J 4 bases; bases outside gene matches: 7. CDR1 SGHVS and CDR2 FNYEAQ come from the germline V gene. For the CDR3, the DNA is TGTGCCAGCAGCTTAAAAACAGGGGGCGCAGCAGATACGCAGTATTTT. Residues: CASSLKTGGAADTQYF.

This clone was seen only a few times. CDR3 in amino acids: CASSRGTGKEPLHF. The CDR3 DNA reads as TGTGCCAGTAGTAGGGGGACAGGGAAAGAACCCCTCCACTTT. The chain carries TRBV19 and TRBJ1-6; TRBD1 agrees at 9 bases. The length of the CDR3 is 14 residues. J gave up 12 bases and V 4 bases, and 7 bases lay outside the gene matches. CDR1 is LNHDA and CDR2 is SQIVND in the germline V gene (reference sequence). The complete variable domain, with remaining parts taken from reference TRBV19 and TRBJ1-6, reads DGGITQSPKYLFRKEGQNVTLSCEQNLNHDAMYWYRQDPGQGLRLIYYSQIVNDFQKGDIAEGYSVSREKKESFPLTVTSAQKNPTAFYLCASSRGTGKEPLHFGNGTRLTVT.

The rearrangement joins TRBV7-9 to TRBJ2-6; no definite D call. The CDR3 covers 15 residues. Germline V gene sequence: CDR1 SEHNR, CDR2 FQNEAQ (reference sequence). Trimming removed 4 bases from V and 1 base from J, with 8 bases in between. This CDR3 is CASSSRPSGANVLTF. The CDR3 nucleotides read TGTGCCAGCAGCTCCCGCCCATCTGGGGCCAACGTCCTGACTTTC.

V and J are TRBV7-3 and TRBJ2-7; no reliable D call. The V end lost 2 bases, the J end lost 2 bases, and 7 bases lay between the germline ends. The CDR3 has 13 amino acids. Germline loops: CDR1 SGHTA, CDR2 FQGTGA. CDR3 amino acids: CASSLYGTYEQYF. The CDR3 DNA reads TGTGCCAGCAGCTTATACGGAACCTACGAGCAGTACTTC.

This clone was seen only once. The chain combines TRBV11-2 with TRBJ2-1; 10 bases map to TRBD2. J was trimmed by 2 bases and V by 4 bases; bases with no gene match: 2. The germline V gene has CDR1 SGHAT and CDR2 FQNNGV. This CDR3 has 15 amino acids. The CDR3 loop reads CASSWTSGTYNEQFF. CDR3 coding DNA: TGTGCCAGCAGCTGGACTAGCGGTACCTACAATGAGCAGTTCTTC.

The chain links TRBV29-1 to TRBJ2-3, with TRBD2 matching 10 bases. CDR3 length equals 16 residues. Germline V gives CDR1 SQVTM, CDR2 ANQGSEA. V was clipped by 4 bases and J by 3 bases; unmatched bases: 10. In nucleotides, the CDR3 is TGCAGCGTTGCAGGTCCTAGCGGGGGAATTACAGATACGCAGTATTTT. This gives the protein CSVAGPSGGITDTQYF.

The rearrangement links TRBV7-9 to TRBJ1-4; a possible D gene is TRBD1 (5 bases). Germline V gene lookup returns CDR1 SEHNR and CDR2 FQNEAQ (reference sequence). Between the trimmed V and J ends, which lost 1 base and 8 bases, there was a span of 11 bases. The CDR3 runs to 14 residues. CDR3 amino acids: CASSLGGTLEKLFF. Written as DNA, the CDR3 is TGTGCCAGCAGCTTAGGAGGGACGCTAGAAAAACTGTTTTTT. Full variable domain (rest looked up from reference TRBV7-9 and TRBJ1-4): DTGVSQNPRHKITKRGQNVTFRCDPISEHNRLYWYRQTLGQGPEFLTYFQNEAQLEKSRLLSDRFSAERPKGSFSTLEIQRTEQGDSAMYLCASSLGGTLEKLFFGSGTQLSVL.

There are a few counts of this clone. The chain's CDR3 is CASSSFSGQAGELFF. CDR3 bases: TGTGCCAGCAGCTCGTTTAGCGGGCAGGCCGGGGAGCTGTTTTTT. V and J are TRBV7-9 and TRBJ2-2; the match to TRBD2 covers 7 bases. V lost 4 bases and J lost 6; bases outside the gene matches: 8. The CDR3 spans 15 residues. From germline, CDR1 is SEHNR and CDR2 FQNEAQ (reference sequence).

The CDR3 reads CASSVDGAYEQYF. The CDR3 region has the DNA TGTGCCAGCAGCGTGGACGGAGCCTACGAGCAGTACTTC. This chain links TRBV5-4 with TRBJ2-7; D gene unclear. Trimming shortened V by 4 bases and J by 2 bases, and 10 bases separated the two germline ends. This CDR3 is built from 13 residues. Per the germline V gene, CDR1 is SGHNT and CDR2 is YYREEE (reference sequence). Combining the CDR3 with reference TRBV5-4 and TRBJ2-7 gives the whole variable domain ETGVTQSPTHLIKTRGQQVTLRCSSQSGHNTVSWYQQALGQGPQFIFQYYREEENGRGNFPPRFSGLQFPNYSSELNVNALELDDSALYLCASSVDGAYEQYFGPGTRLTVT.